This passage covers 23 T cell receptor beta chains from one sample sequenced in a study of blood T cell repertoires in COVID-19. Only in-frame clones appear in the TCRdb table, and some are missing; sequencing was by immunoSEQ multiplex PCR. The sample lists about 230,000 clones; 81% were seen once. Sequences were obtained from peripheral blood. The receptors were sampled from an elderly woman with acute or convalescent COVID-19.

The V call is TRBV5-1, the J call TRBJ2-1; 7 nucleotides line up with TRBD2. This CDR3 contains 14 residues. CDR1 SGHRS and CDR2 YFSETQ come from the germline V gene. Trimming took 2 bases from V and 9 from J; bases not matched to a gene: 8. CDR3 bases: TGCGCCAGCAGCTTTGGCGGGGGAGTATTTGAGCAGTTCTTC. Its protein is CASSFGGGVFEQFF.

This clone showed up just a few times. This chain links TRBV3-1 (or the pseudogene TRBV3-2) with TRBJ1-2; the match to TRBD1 covers 8 bases. V lost 4 bases, J lost 8 bases, and 9 bases stayed unmatched. CDR1 and CDR2 from the germline V gene are LGHDT and YNNKEL (reference sequence). The CDR3 runs to 14 residues. The CDR3 nucleotides read TGTGCCAGCAGCCCGCCGGGACAGGCGACGGGCTACACCTTC. Translated, it gives CASSPPGQATGYTF.

The chain joins TRBV6-1 to TRBJ2-5; 10 nucleotides line up with TRBD2. Germline V gene lookup returns CDR1 MNHNS and CDR2 SASEGT. The CDR3 runs to 17 residues. V lost 1 base and J lost 5; bases outside the gene matches: 10. CDR3 nucleotide sequence: TGTGCCAGCAGTGAAGGAAAGCGGGGGGGCCTCCGGGAGACCCAGTACTTC. Its translation: CASSEGKRGGLRETQYF.

This rearrangement joins TRBV6-5 to TRBJ2-1, with 12 bases matching TRBD2. This CDR3 has 15 residues. After removal of 8 bases from V and 7 bases from J, the junction contained 9 bases not matched to a gene. In germline, CDR1 is MNHEY, CDR2 SVGAGI. The DNA for the CDR3 is TGTGCCAGCTACCAACTAGCGGGAGGCCGAAATGAGCAGTTCTTC. As protein: CASYQLAGGRNEQFF.

The gene calls are TRBV27 and TRBJ2-2, with TRBD1 matching over 8 bases. The CDR3 covers 16 residues. V was clipped by 5 bases and J by 0 bases; unmatched bases: 5. The V gene's germline CDR1 is MNHEY and CDR2 SMNVEV (reference sequence). CDR3: CASSQPGQANTGELFF. CDR3 sequence (DNA): TGTGCCAGCAGTCAACCGGGACAGGCGAACACCGGGGAGCTGTTTTTT.

The chain carries TRBV7-8 and TRBJ1-5; a possible D gene is TRBD1 (6 bases). The ends were cut back, 5 bases at V and 2 bases at J, with 13 bases in the middle. CDR1 and CDR2 (germline): SGHVS, FQNEAQ. CDR3 length: 15 residues. CDR3 DNA: TGTGCCAGCAGCCCCGCGGGGGCACGCAATCAGCCCCAGCATTTT. It yields the protein CASSPAGARNQPQHF.

This chain links TRBV6-5 with TRBJ2-2; D is ambiguous. Trimming stripped 2 bases from V and 2 bases from J, with 12 bases between. CDR1 is MNHEY, CDR2 SVGAGI, per germline. The CDR3 loop spans 16 amino acids. The DNA for the CDR3 is TGTGCCAGCAGTTACCGGCCGTCACTAAACACCGGGGAGCTGTTTTTT. This sequence encodes CASSYRPSLNTGELFF.

The chain links TRBV29-1 to TRBJ2-7; the match to TRBD1 covers 7 bases. Germline loops: CDR1 SQVTM, CDR2 ANQGSEA. After removal of 6 bases from V and 5 bases from J, the junction contained 10 bases not matched to a gene. The CDR3 length is 13 residues. The CDR3 sequence: CSVRKTGSNEQYF. CDR3 nucleotide sequence: TGCAGCGTCCGAAAGACAGGGTCCAACGAGCAGTACTTC.

This chain connects TRBV28 to TRBJ1-6, with D maybe TRBD1 (6 bases). Trimming left V 6 bases short and J 1 base short, with 16 bases between. The CDR3 length is 17 residues. Looked up from germline, CDR1 is MDHEN and CDR2 is SYDVKM. As DNA, the CDR3 is TGTGCCAGCAGAACAGACAGGAAGGGATCCTATAATTCACCCCTCCACTTT. Residues: CASRTDRKGSYNSPLHF. The whole variable domain, remainder taken from reference TRBV28 and TRBJ1-6, is DVKVTQSSRYLVKRTGEKVFLECVQDMDHENMFWYRQDPGLGLRLIYFSYDVKMKEKGDIPEGYSVSREKKERFSLILESASTNQTSMYLCASRTDRKGSYNSPLHFGNGTRLTVT.

The V call is TRBV29-1, the J call TRBJ1-1, with D perhaps TRBD1 (5 bases). CDR1 is SQVTM and CDR2 is ANQGSEA in the germline V gene. V lost 2 bases, J lost 1 base, and 11 bases lay in between. The CDR3 is made up of 14 amino acids. CDR3: CSVEPTGGNTEAFF. The CDR3 DNA sequence: TGCAGCGTTGAACCTACGGGGGGGAACACTGAAGCTTTCTTT.

The chain is built from TRBV2 and TRBJ2-3; possibly TRBD2 for D (5 bases). V shed 7 bases and J shed 4 bases, with 18 bases lying between them. The V gene's germline CDR1 is SNHLY and CDR2 FYNNEI. The CDR3 has 15 residues. In nucleotides, the CDR3 is TGTGCCAGCACTCTGGATGTCGGTAGCGCAGATACGCAGTATTTT. Translation gives CASTLDVGSADTQYF.

The count of this clone is one. The rearrangement uses TRBV7-2 and TRBJ1-3; 9 positions agree with TRBD1. Germline lookup yields CDR1 SGHTA and CDR2 FQGNSA. The CDR3 runs 15 residues. The V segment lost 4 bases and the J segment 4 bases; nucleotides outside the gene matches: 5. The CDR3 coding sequence is TGTGCCAGCAGCTGGACCGGGACAGGGGGAAACACCATATATTTT. Translated: CASSWTGTGGNTIYF.

The chain employs TRBV28 and TRBJ1-5, with 8 nucleotides matching TRBD1. The CDR3 length is 13 residues. CDR1 is MDHEN and CDR2 is SYDVKM in the germline V gene. Trimming took 4 bases from V and 7 from J; bases not matched to a gene: 3. Here the CDR3 DNA reads TGTGCCAGCAGTTCCACAGGGGGGCAGCCCCAGCATTTT. Translating gives CASSSTGGQPQHF. The entire variable domain, with the rest obtained from reference TRBV28 and TRBJ1-5, is as follows: DVKVTQSSRYLVKRTGEKVFLECVQDMDHENMFWYRQDPGLGLRLIYFSYDVKMKEKGDIPEGYSVSREKKERFSLILESASTNQTSMYLCASSSTGGQPQHFGDGTRLSIL.

The rearrangement links TRBV6-4 to TRBJ2-6, with D tentatively TRBD1 (5 bases). Germline V gene sequence: CDR1 MRHNA, CDR2 SNTAGT. The CDR3 consists of 16 residues. Trimming removed 5 bases from V and 0 bases from J, with 11 bases in between. The CDR3 spells CASSLQANSGANVLTF. The DNA of the CDR3 is TGTGCCAGCAGTTTACAGGCTAACTCTGGGGCCAACGTCCTGACTTTC.

The V and J genes are TRBV13 and TRBJ1-2; TRBD1 aligns across 9 bases. The CDR3 consists of 15 residues. Germline V gene lookup returns CDR1 PRHDT and CDR2 FYEKMQ (reference sequence). V lost 5 bases to trimming and J lost 6 bases; unmatched junction nucleotides: 10. The CDR3 nucleotides are TGTGCCAGCAGCCCCGGGACAGGGCCTGGGGATGGCTACACCTTC. Protein product: CASSPGTGPGDGYTF.

V and J are TRBV6-5 and TRBJ2-7, with 7 bases fitting TRBD1. CDR3 length: 14 amino acids. V dropped 7 bases and J dropped 3; count of bases not matched to a gene: 9. CDR1 is MNHEY and CDR2 is SVGAGI in the germline V gene. CDR3: CASTWDRSGYEQYF. Here the CDR3 DNA reads TGTGCCAGCACCTGGGACAGATCCGGCTACGAGCAGTACTTC.

The chain has TRBV21-1 and TRBJ2-3; the table calls TRBD1, which could not be checked here. TRBV21-1 is a recognized pseudogene. The CDR3 is made up of 21 amino acids. CDR3 protein: CASILLDPSGQPDQITDTQYF. CDR3 nucleotide sequence: TGTGCCAGCATCCTTCTAGACCCCTCCGGACAGCCCGATCAGATCACAGATACGCAGTATTTT.

The rearrangement joins TRBV9 to TRBJ2-5; 14 positions match TRBD2. V shed 4 bases and J 4 bases; nucleotides not matched to a gene: 6. Germline V CDR1 and CDR2: SGDLS, YYNGEE. The CDR3 covers 16 residues. The CDR3 is CASSQGLAGVGETQYF. In DNA form, the CDR3 reads TGTGCCAGCAGCCAGGGACTAGCGGGAGTAGGAGAGACCCAGTACTTC.

V gene TRBV7-9 combines with J gene TRBJ1-5; weak D call: TRBD1 (6 bases). CDR3 size: 14 residues. V dropped 9 bases and J dropped 5 bases, with 17 bases sitting between them. Germline loops: CDR1 SEHNR, CDR2 FQNEAQ (reference sequence). CDR3 sequence reads: CARLLRRTDQPQHF. The CDR3 DNA sequence: TGTGCCAGACTGTTAAGAAGGACAGATCAGCCCCAGCATTTT.

The rearrangement joins TRBV19 to TRBJ2-1; the match to TRBD2 covers 11 bases. The CDR3 is made up of 15 amino acids. With 5 bases clipped from V and 3 bases from J, the junction kept 3 bases outside the gene matches. The germline V gene has CDR1 LNHDA and CDR2 SQIVND (reference sequence). DNA for the CDR3: TGTGCCAGTAGTTTCGGACTAGCGGGCTACAATGAGCAGTTCTTC. This gives the protein CASSFGLAGYNEQFF.

The chain employs TRBV24-1 and TRBJ2-3; 8 bases are a match to TRBD1. From germline, CDR1 is KGHDR and CDR2 SFDVKD. V lost 0 bases and J lost 2; bases outside the gene matches: 9. CDR3 length: 18 residues. In nucleotides, the CDR3 is TGTGCCACCAGTGATTTGCGGGAAGGACAGGGCTACACAGATACGCAGTATTTT. Translated, it gives CATSDLREGQGYTDTQYF.

This chain uses TRBV9 with TRBJ1-1; D is perhaps TRBD1 (6 bases). Germline V gene sequence: CDR1 SGDLS, CDR2 YYNGEE. With 1 base removed from V and 1 base from J, the gap between germline ends came to 14 bases. The CDR3 is 16 amino acids. The DNA of the CDR3 is TGTGCCAGCAGCGTAATATCGGGACATTGGAACACTGAAGCTTTCTTT. Amino acids: CASSVISGHWNTEAFF.

This clone was counted once. The chain couples TRBV11-1 to TRBJ2-3; no definite D call. This CDR3 has 11 amino acids. Trimming took 5 bases from V and 6 from J, leaving 6 bases between them. Germline CDR1 SGHAT, CDR2 FQDESV (reference sequence). The CDR3 region is CASSLRDTQYF. CDR3 bases: TGTGCCAGCAGCCTGCGGGATACGCAGTATTTT.